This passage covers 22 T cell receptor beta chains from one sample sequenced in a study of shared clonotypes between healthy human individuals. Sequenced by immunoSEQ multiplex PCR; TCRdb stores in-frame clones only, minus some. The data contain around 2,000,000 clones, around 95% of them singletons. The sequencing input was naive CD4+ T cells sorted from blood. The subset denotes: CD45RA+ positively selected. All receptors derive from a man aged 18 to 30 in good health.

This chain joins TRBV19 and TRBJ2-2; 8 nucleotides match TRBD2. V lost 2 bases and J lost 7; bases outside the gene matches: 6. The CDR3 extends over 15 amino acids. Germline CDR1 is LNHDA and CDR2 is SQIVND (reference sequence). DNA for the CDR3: TGTGCCAGTAGTATACTAGCGGGCAACCTCGGGGAGCTGTTTTTT. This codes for CASSILAGNLGELFF.

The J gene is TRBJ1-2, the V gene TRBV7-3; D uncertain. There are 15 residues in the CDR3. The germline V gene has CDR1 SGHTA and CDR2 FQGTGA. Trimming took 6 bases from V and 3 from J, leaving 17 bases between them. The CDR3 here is CASSSEAGPYYGYTF. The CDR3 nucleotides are TGTGCCAGCAGTTCGGAAGCGGGCCCGTACTATGGCTACACCTTC.

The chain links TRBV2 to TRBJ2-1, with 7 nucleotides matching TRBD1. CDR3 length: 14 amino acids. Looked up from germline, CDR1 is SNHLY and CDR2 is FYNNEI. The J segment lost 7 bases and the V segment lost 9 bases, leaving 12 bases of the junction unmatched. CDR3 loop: CASGSGGLRNEQFF. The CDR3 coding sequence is TGTGCCAGTGGGTCAGGGGGTTTGAGGAATGAGCAGTTCTTC.

CDR3 sequence reads: CAENLQTGMGEQYF. DNA of the CDR3: TGTGCCGAGAATCTGCAGACAGGGATGGGCGAGCAGTACTTC. The chain couples TRBV5-3 to TRBJ2-7, with 7 bases lining up with TRBD1. TRBV5-3 is annotated as an ORF whose role is uncertain. V was pared by 10 bases and J by 6 bases, with 16 bases of the junction left unmatched. The CDR3 consists of 14 residues.

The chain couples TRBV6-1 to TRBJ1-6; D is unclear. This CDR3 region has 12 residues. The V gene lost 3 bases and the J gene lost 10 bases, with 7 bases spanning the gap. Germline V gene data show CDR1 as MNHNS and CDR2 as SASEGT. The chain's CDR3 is CASSDWRSPLHF. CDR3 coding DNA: TGTGCCAGCAGTGATTGGCGGTCACCCCTCCACTTT.

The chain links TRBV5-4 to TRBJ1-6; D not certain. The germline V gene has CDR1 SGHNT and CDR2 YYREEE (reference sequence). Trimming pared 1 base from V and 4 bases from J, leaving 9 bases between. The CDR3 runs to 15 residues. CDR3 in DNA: TGTGCCAGCAGCTTGCCGACGGGGTATAATTCACCCCTCCACTTT. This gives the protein CASSLPTGYNSPLHF.

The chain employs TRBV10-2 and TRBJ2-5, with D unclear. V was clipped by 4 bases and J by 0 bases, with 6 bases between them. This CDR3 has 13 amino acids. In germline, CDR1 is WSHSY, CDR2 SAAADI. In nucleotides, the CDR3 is TGCGCCAGCAGTGTTCGGAACCAAGAGACCCAGTACTTC. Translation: CASSVRNQETQYF.

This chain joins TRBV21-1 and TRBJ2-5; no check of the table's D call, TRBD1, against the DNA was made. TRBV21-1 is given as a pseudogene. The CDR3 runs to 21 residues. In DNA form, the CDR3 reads TGTGCCAGCAGCACCCGAGGAGGGACAGGGAATACCCTAGGAAGGGCAGAGACCCAGTACTTC. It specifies CASSTRGGTGNTLGRAETQYF.

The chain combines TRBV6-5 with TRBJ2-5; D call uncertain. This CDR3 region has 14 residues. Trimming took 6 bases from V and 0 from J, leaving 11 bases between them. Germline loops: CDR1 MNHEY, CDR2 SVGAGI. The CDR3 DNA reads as TGTGCCAGCAGGGGCCAGAGGTACCAAGAGACCCAGTACTTC. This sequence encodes CASRGQRYQETQYF.

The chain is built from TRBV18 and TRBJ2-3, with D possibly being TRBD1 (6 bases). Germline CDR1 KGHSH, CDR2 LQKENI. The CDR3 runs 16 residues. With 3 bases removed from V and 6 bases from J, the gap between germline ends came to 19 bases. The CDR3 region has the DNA TGTGCCAGCTCACCGAGGAGAAGACAGGTGCATGATACGCAGTATTTT. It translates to CASSPRRRQVHDTQYF.

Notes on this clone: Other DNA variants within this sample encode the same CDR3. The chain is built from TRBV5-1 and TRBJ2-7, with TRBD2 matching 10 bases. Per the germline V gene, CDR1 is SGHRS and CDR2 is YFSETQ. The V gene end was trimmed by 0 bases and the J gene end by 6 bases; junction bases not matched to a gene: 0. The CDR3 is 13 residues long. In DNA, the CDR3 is TGCGCCAGCAGCTTGGGACTAGCGGGCGAGCAGTACTTC. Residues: CASSLGLAGEQYF.

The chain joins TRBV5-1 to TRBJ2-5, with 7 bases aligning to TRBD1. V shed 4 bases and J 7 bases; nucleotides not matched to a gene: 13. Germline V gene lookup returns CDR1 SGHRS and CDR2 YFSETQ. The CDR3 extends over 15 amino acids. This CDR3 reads CASSTTTGMRGTQYF. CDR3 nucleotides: TGCGCCAGCAGCACTACGACAGGGATGAGAGGGACCCAGTACTTC.

CDR3 nucleotide sequence: TGTGCCAGCGCCCCGACAAACACCCTAAGCAATCAGCCCCAGCATTTT. Translation gives CASAPTNTLSNQPQHF. The chain joins TRBV18 to TRBJ1-5, with D unclear. Germline-derived CDR1 and CDR2 are KGHSH and LQKENI. The germline V and J ends were trimmed by 8 bases and 1 base, with 18 bases remaining between them. The CDR3 has 16 residues.

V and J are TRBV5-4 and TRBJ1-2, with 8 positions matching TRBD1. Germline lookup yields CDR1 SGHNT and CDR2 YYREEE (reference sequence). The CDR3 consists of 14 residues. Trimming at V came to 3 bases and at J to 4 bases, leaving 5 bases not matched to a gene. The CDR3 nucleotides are TGTGCCAGCAGCTCTGGACAGGGAAGCTATGGCTACACCTTC. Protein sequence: CASSSGQGSYGYTF.

The CDR3 region is CASSYTKGPRNTIYF. CDR3 sequence (DNA): TGTGCCAGCAGTTATACCAAGGGACCTCGAAACACCATATATTTT. This chain uses TRBV6-5 with TRBJ1-3, with D possibly being TRBD1 (5 bases). CDR3 length: 15 amino acids. CDR1 MNHEY and CDR2 SVGAGI come from the germline V gene. V gave up 3 bases and J gave up 5 bases, with 14 bases separating them.

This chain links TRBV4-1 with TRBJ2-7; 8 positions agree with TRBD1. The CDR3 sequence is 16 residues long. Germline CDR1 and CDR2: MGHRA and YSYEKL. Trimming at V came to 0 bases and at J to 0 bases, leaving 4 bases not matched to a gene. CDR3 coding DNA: TGCGCCAGCAGCCAAGAAGGACAGGGAAGCTCCTACGAGCAGTACTTC. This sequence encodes CASSQEGQGSSYEQYF.

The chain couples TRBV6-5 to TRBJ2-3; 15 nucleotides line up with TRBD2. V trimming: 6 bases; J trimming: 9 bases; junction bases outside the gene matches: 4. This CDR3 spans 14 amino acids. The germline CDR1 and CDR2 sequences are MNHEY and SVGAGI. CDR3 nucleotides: TGTGCCAGCAGCCGGACTAGCGGGGGGGGAACGCAGTATTTT. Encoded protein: CASSRTSGGGTQYF.

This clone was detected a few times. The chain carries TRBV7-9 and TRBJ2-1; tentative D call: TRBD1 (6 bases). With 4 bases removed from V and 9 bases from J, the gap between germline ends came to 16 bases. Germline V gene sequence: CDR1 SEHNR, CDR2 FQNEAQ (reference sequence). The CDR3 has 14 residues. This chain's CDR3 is CASSWEYRAREQFF. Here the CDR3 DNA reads TGTGCCAGCAGCTGGGAGTACAGGGCCCGTGAGCAGTTCTTC.

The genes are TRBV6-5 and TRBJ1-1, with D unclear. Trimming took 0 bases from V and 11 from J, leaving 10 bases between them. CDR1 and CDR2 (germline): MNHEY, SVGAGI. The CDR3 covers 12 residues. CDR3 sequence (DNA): TGTGCCAGCAGTTACTCGACGGGTCGGGCTTTCTTT. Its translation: CASSYSTGRAFF.

CDR3 in amino acids: CASSTGTVSPLHF. CDR3 sequence (DNA): TGTGCCAGCAGTACCGGGACAGTTTCACCCCTCCACTTT. This rearrangement joins TRBV6-5 to TRBJ1-6, with TRBD1 matching over 7 bases. The CDR3 has 13 residues. The V gene end was trimmed by 5 bases and the J gene end by 9 bases; junction bases not matched to a gene: 4. The germline CDR1 and CDR2 sequences are MNHEY and SVGAGI.

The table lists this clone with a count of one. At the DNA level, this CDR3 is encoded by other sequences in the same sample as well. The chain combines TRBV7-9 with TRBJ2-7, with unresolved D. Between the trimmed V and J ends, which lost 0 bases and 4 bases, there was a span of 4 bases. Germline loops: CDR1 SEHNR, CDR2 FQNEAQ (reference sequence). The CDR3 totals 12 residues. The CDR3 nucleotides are TGTGCCAGCAGCTTAGCAGAGTACGAGCAGTACTTC. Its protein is CASSLAEYEQYF.

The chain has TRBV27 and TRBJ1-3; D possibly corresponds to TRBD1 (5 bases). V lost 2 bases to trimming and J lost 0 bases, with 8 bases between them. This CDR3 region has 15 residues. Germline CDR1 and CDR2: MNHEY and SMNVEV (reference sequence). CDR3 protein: CASSLGGSSGNTIYF. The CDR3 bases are TGTGCCAGCAGTTTAGGGGGAAGCTCTGGAAACACCATATATTTT.